The clone carrying this T cell receptor (beta chain) was observed once. V gave up 4 bases and J gave up 5 bases, with 13 bases separating them. Germline V gene sequence: CDR1 SGHRS, CDR2 YFSETQ. The CDR3 length is 13 residues. TCR beta CDR3 regions were amplified from RNA transcripts. HTBI primers were used in a first-round RT-PCR, which preceded a second-round multiplex PCR. TCRdb passed the multiplex PCR reads through MiXCR, listing each CDR3 protein once. This sample has over a million distinct CDR3 sequences, with roughly two fifths found just once. This specimen comes from a study of Graves' ophthalmopathy and Graves' hyperthyroidism.

This clonotype originated in an adult man with Graves' hyperthyroidism. Sequencing was done on a sample of peripheral blood or thyroid tissue (not recorded which). This sequence joins TRBV5-1 and TRBJ2-7; D not certain. The CDR3 reads CASSLEKSHEQYF. CDR3 coding DNA: TGCGCCAGCAGCCTCGAGAAATCCCACGAGCAGTACTTC.